This entry describes one TCR beta chain. What antigen it recognizes has not been identified. The input lacks base qualities; no much larger clone sits a single base away. The same CDR3 also results from other DNA sequences found in this sample. The CDR3 runs 11 amino acids, cysteine and phenylalanine included. Just CDR3 DNA is preserved here, 33 bases in frame from base 1. The germline V gene (reference sequence) sets CDR1 to DFQATT and CDR2 to SNEGSKA. The germline ends are 6 bases apart after V is trimmed by 6 bases and J by 1 base. Using the deep immunoSEQ assay, TCR CDR3 regions were amplified from genomic DNA by multiplex PCR. Genomic DNA extracted from each cell subset was distributed evenly over all wells of several immunoSEQ 96-well plates, and each plate served as one replicate. For sorted subsets, each replicate PCR was loaded with around 220 ng genomic DNA, equivalent to 25,000 to 30,000 T cell genomes. The purified libraries were quantified using a Qubit 3.0 fluorometer, sized with a Bioanalyzer 2100, and then quantified again using the KAPA Library Quantification kit. Every immunoSEQ 96-well plate was sequenced on a separate single-read 150-cycle Illumina NextSeq 550 flow cell. On the study's bioinformatics: Because the immunoSEQ output included only junctional sequences and no quality scores, the filtering could not be the same as the filtering used for full-length reads. To assign V/J genes and CDR3, sequences were annotated against IMGT germline references using PyIR, a Python wrapper for IgBLAST v1.9. Reads with weak V/J assignments (E-value above 1e-6), missing CDR3, stop codons, out-of-frame junctions, or ambiguous translated residues were removed. V3J clonotypes were defined by identical inferred V gene, J gene, and CDR3 amino acid sequence. The percentage overlap between two repertoires was calculated by dividing the number of shared unique clonotypes by the size of the smaller repertoire. Richness of each repertoire was evaluated using RTK rarefaction, the Chao1 estimator, and Recon v2.1 estimates of unobserved clonotypes. OLGA was used to compute generation probabilities for all TCRbeta clonotypes that the gDNA method yielded from a few donors. TCRdb stores this immuneACCESS table with in-frame sequences only. Part of the clones is absent; in the studies checked, under half of the shortfall reflects unresolved V genes, and no reason is known for the rest. Clone size and the V and J calls come from that table; the DNA yielded D and trimming. The sample table records some 1.5 million clones; 95% to 99% of these occur just once. About 0.4% of the sample goes to the ten largest clones.

This entry comes from a study of shared clonotypes between healthy human individuals (TCRdb year 2020). For context, the study as a whole: A few men and a couple of women, aged 18 to 49 years, made up the cohort. For each donor, three plates each were used for CD4 naive and CD4 memory, two plates were used for CD8 naive, and one plate was used for CD8 memory. To estimate repertoire size and how much clonotypes are shared between individuals, the study performed deep sequencing of blood TCR repertoires from roughly five healthy adults. Different laboratories and diverse techniques were used to prepare libraries and sequence TCR repertoires, to increase sequencing depth and limit assay-specific biases. Per donor, leukapheresis produced somewhere between about 0.9 and 9.5 billion PBMCs. Points the paper makes about the study in general: Incomplete sequencing was indicated by rarefaction of sorted-subset datasets, despite the large sequencing depth. Compared with non-shared clonotypes, clonotypes shared by all four sorted-subset donors had higher generation probabilities. Because the study included a small number of donors, the genetic and exposure-history diversity represented was limited. Pairwise subsampling led to the expectation that sequencing depth would affect the degree of clonotype sharing among donors. Estimated clonotype richness was generally larger for naive than for memory subsets. Sharing across several donors was observed for around 5% of naive CD4, 3% to 3.5% of naive CD8, about 2.3% of memory CD4, and around 0.4% of memory CD8 clonotypes. Only blood was sampled, and tissue TCR repertoires likely differ from those in blood.

The donors were healthy, HIV-negative adults with no recently reported acute infections or vaccinations. Every donor was a Caucasian adult residing in Nashville, Tennessee, USA. Magnetic negative selection was used to enrich CD4+ T cells, after which naive cells were positively selected on CD45RA and the negative fraction became the memory subset. Blood was collected by leukapheresis, and PBMCs were isolated by Ficoll-Histopaque density gradient centrifugation and then cryopreserved in liquid nitrogen vapor phase. Analytical flow cytometry was used to check the purity and quantity of each magnetically sorted T cell population. Genomic DNA was isolated from every sorted fraction and measured by UV absorbance on a Nanodrop 2000c.

Sequenced sample: naive CD4+ T cells sorted from blood. The meaning of the sample's cell subset or site label: CD45RA+ positively selected. The chain was built from TRBV20-1 and TRBJ1-1; the D gene lacks a confident call. The TCR sequence derives from a man under 40 in good health. The bases are TGCAGTGCCACGGGGAACACTGAAGCTTTCTTT. Translated, this gives CSATGNTEAFF.